The T cell receptor beta chain under discussion was sequenced for a study of vaccination effects on CD4 cells after COVID-19. Sequencing used immunoSEQ multiplex PCR; TCRdb keeps in-frame clones, though not all of them. The table shows 30,000 to 40,000 clones, with about 70% occurring only once. Within the ViraFEST assay, antigen-specific CD4+ T cells underwent expansion with viral peptide pools prior to sequencing. Following culture for under 12 days, CD4+ T cells were isolated. The participants, recipients of two vaccine doses, got either BNT162b2 or mRNA-1273. Cultures had half their medium replaced with IL-2 medium on days 3 and 7. The CDR3 covers 14 residues. Germline assignment: CDR1 SGDLS and CDR2 YYNGEE. V shed 4 bases and J shed 11 bases, with 21 bases lying between them. A word on this clone: The antigen remains undetermined.

J is TRBJ1-1 and V is TRBV9; D is perhaps TRBD1 (5 bases). The sequencing used CD4+ T cells from PBMCs cultured with HCoV-229E spike peptides, collected after COVID-19 vaccination. This TCR derives from a human donor who received a COVID-19 vaccine. CDR3 in DNA: TGTGCCAGCAGCTCCGGGTACGCCGGGGCTGGGGCTTTCTTT. Translation gives CASSSGYAGAGAFF.